This is a list of T cell receptor beta chains from one sample in a study of cytomegalovirus exposure and HLA in healthy donors. Assay: immunoSEQ multiplex PCR; the TCRdb copy retains only in-frame clones and omits some. The repertoire consists of about 170,000 clones, with roughly two thirds occurring once and the leading ten covering 5% to 5.5%. The sample comprised PBMCs. The receptors shown here come from a young woman in good health and CMV-seropositive. Each CDR3 is given with its conserved first and last residue. The order of the fields is CDR3 length, D gene, clone size, J gene, V gene, CDR3 DNA, CDR3 protein. The D gene is left open where the match is weak. For some rows the clone size is stated as once, few or many, or as a class when expanded; others skip it.

16 | TRBD1 | once | TRBJ1-2 | TRBV15 | TGTGCCACCAGCAGAGATTTGGGGACAGAAAAGTATGGCTACACCTTC | CATSRDLGTEKYGYTF
14 | TRBD1 | . | TRBJ1-1 | TRBV7-2 | TGTGCCAGCAGCTTAAAAGGGGGCTACACTGAAGCTTTCTTT | CASSLKGGYTEAFF
14 | TRBD2 | . | TRBJ2-3 | TRBV6-6 | TGTGCCAGCAGTACTAGCGAAGGGACAGATACGCAGTATTTT | CASSTSEGTDTQYF
14 | . | . | TRBJ1-2 | TRBV4-1 | TGCGCCAGCAGCCAAGGGGGGGTGGGCTATGGCTACACCTTC | CASSQGGVGYGYTF
15 | TRBD2 | . | TRBJ2-5 | TRBV6-4 | TGTGCCAGCAGTGAGGTAGCGGGGGCCCAAGAGACCCAGTACTTC | CASSEVAGAQETQYF
14 | TRBD1 | . | TRBJ1-2 | TRBV5-1 | TGCGCCAGCAGCTTCGACAGGGGCATGGATGGCTACACCTTC | CASSFDRGMDGYTF
19 | TRBD1 | . | TRBJ2-7 | TRBV13 | TGTGCCAGCAGCTCCAGGGAAAGGGACAGGGGGAGGTTCACCTACGAGCAGTACTTC | CASSSRERDRGRFTYEQYF
15 | . | . | TRBJ1-1 | TRBV5-1 | TGCGCCAGCAGCTTGGAGGGGTATCGGAACACTGAAGCTTTCTTT | CASSLEGYRNTEAFF
14 | TRBD1 | few | TRBJ1-4 | TRBV5-8 | TGTGCCAGCAGCGACAGGGGGCATGGTGAAAAACTGTTTTTT | CASSDRGHGEKLFF
16 | . | . | TRBJ1-1 | TRBV7-2 | TGTGCCAGCAGCTTAGCTCCCCCAGGGGTATACACTGAAGCTTTCTTT | CASSLAPPGVYTEAFF
14 | . | few | TRBJ1-1 | TRBV5-1 | TGCGCCAGCAGCTTGAACAGGGAGTTCGCTGAAGCTTTCTTT | CASSLNREFAEAFF
15 | TRBD1 | . | TRBJ2-1 | TRBV4-3 | TGCGCCAGCAGCCAGGCCGGGACAGGCTACGATGAGCAGTTCTTC | CASSQAGTGYDEQFF
14 | TRBD1 | . | TRBJ2-3 | TRBV7-9 | TGTGCCAGCAGCTCGGACAGGGGCCCCGATACGCAGTATTTT | CASSSDRGPDTQYF
18 | TRBD1 | few | TRBJ2-4 | TRBV2 | TGTGCCAGCAGCCCCCCTGGACAGGAGAGTAAAGCCAAAAACATTCAGTACTTC | CASSPPGQESKAKNIQYF
14 | TRBD1 | . | TRBJ1-2 | TRBV2 | TGTGCCTCCACCGGGACAGGCGTCTTCTATGGCTACACCTTC | CASTGTGVFYGYTF
15 | . | . | TRBJ1-3 | TRBV6-6 | TGTGCCAGCAGTTACCCTAGAGACAGCCAAAACACCATATATTTT | CASSYPRDSQNTIYF
16 | TRBD2 | . | TRBJ2-2 | TRBV4-3 | TGCGCCAGCAGCCAATCCAGCGGGGGGGCCGGAAGGGAGCTGTTTTTT | CASSQSSGGAGRELFF
14 | . | . | TRBJ1-2 | TRBV5-4 | TGTGCCAGCAGCTCGACGAGCGAGTCCCATGGCTACACCTTC | CASSSTSESHGYTF
13 | TRBD1 | . | TRBJ2-5 | TRBV11-2 | TGTGCCAGCAGCAGAGGGGGCCGGGAGACCCAGTACTTC | CASSRGGRETQYF
14 | . | . | TRBJ1-2 | TRBV9 | TGTGCCAGCAGCGTAGGCAGGGATTATCATGGCTACACCTTC | CASSVGRDYHGYTF
14 | TRBD1 | . | TRBJ2-7 | TRBV30 | TGTGCCTGGGCTAGGACAGGGAGCTCCTACGAGCAGTACTTC | CAWARTGSSYEQYF
14 | TRBD1 | . | TRBJ2-3 | TRBV7-3 | TGTGCCAGCAGCGGGACAGGGGGTACAGATACGCAGTATTTT | CASSGTGGTDTQYF
13 | TRBD1 | . | TRBJ2-3 | TRBV7-9 | TGTGCCAGCAGCTCCGACAGGGGGCATACGCAGTATTTT | CASSSDRGHTQYF
15 | . | . | TRBJ1-2 | TRBV2 | TGTGCCGGCTGGGGAGAGATCCGTACTAACTATGGCTACACCTTC | CAGWGEIRTNYGYTF